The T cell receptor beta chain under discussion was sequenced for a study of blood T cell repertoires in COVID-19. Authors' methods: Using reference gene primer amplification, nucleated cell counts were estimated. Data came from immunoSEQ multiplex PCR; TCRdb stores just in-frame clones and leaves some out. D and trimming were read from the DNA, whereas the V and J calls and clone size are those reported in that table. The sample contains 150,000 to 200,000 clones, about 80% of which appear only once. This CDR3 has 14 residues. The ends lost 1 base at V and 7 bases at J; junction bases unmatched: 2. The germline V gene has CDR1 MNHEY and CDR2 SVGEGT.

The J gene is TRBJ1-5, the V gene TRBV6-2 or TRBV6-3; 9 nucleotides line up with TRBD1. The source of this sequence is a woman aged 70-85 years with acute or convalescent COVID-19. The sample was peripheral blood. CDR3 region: CASSYYDRGQPQHF. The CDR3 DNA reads TGTGCCAGCAGTTACTACGACAGGGGGCAGCCCCAGCATTTT.